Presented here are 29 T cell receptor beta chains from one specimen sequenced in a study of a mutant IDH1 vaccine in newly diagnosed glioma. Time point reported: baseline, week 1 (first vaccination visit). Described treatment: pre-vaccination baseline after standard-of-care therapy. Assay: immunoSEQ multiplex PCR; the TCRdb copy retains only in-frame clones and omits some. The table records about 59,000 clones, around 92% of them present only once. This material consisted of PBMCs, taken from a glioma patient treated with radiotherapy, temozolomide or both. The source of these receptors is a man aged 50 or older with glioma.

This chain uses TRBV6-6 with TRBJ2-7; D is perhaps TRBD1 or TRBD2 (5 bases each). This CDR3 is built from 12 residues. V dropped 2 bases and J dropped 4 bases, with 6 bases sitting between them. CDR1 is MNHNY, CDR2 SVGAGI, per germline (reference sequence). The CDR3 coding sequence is TGTGCCAGCAGTTACGAGGGGTACGAGCAGTACTTC. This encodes CASSYEGYEQYF.

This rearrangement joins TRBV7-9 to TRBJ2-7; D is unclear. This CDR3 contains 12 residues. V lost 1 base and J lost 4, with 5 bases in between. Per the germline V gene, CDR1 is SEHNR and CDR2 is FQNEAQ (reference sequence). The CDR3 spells CASSLEQYEQYF. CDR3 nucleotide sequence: TGTGCCAGCAGCTTAGAGCAGTACGAGCAGTACTTC. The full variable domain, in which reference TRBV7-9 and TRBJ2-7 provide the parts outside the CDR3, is DTGVSQNPRHKITKRGQNVTFRCDPISEHNRLYWYRQTLGQGPEFLTYFQNEAQLEKSRLLSDRFSAERPKGSFSTLEIQRTEQGDSAMYLCASSLEQYEQYFGPGTRLTVT.

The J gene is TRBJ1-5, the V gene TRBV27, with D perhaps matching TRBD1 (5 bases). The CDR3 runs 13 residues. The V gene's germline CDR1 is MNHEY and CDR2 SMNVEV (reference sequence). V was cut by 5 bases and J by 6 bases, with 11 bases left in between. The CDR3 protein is CASSRGVGQPQHF. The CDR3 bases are TGTGCCAGCAGTCGGGGGGTGGGTCAGCCCCAGCATTTT.

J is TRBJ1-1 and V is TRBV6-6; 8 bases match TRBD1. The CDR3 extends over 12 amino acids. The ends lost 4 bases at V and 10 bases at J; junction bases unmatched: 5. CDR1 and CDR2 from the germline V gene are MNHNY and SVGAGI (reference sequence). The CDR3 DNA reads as TGTGCCAGCAGTTCCTCAGGGGGCCTAGCTTTCTTT. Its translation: CASSSSGGLAFF.

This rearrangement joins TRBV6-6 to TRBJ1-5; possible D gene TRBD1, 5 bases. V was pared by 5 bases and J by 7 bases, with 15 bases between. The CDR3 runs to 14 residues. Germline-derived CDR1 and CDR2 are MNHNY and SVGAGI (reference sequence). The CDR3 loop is CASSHGSGKQPQHF. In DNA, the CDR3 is TGTGCCAGCAGTCATGGGTCAGGGAAGCAGCCCCAGCATTTT.

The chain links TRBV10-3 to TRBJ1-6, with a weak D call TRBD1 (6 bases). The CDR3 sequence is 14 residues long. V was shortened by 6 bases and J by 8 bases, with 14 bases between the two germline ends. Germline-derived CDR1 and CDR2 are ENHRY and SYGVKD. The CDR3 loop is CAIRGTFGYSPLHF. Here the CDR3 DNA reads TGTGCCATCAGGGGGACATTTGGTTATTCACCCCTCCACTTT.

CDR3 DNA: TGCGCCAGCAGCGATAATCTAGCGGGTAGCTCCTACGAGCAGTACTTC. Residues: CASSDNLAGSSYEQYF. This rearrangement joins TRBV5-1 to TRBJ2-7; TRBD2 aligns across 8 bases. With 4 bases clipped from V and 0 bases from J, the junction kept 9 bases outside the gene matches. The germline V gene encodes CDR1 SGHRS and CDR2 YFSETQ. The CDR3 is 16 amino acids.

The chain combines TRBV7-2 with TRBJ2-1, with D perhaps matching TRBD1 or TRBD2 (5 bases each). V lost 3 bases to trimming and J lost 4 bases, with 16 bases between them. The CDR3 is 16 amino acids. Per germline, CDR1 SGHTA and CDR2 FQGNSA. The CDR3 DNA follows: TGTGCCAGCAGCTTCCGGTCGTCGAGGGGTTACAATGAGCAGTTCTTC. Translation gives CASSFRSSRGYNEQFF.

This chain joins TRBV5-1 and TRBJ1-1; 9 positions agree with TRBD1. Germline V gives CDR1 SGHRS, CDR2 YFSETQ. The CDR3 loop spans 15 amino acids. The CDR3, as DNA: TGCGCTACCAGTCCGGACAGGGGTGTGAACACTGAAGCTTTCTTT. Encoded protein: CATSPDRGVNTEAFF.

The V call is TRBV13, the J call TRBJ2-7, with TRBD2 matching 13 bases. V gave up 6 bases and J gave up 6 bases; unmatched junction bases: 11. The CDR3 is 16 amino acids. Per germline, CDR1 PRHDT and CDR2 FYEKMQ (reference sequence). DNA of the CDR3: TGTGCCAGCAGGCCAACTAGCGGGAGGGTCCGGGGCGAGCAGTACTTC. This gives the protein CASRPTSGRVRGEQYF.

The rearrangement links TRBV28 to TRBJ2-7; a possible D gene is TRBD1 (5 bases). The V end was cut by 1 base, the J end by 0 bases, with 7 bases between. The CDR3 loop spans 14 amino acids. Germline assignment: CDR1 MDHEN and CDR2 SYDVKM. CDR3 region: CASSLYRSSYEQYF. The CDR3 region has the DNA TGTGCCAGCAGTTTATACAGGAGCTCCTACGAGCAGTACTTC.

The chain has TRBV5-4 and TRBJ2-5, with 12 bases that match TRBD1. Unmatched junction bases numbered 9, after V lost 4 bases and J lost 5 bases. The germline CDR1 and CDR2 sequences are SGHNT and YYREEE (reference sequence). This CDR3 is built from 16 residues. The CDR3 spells CASSRTGTGGYETQYF. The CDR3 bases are TGTGCCAGCAGCAGGACCGGGACAGGGGGCTATGAGACCCAGTACTTC.

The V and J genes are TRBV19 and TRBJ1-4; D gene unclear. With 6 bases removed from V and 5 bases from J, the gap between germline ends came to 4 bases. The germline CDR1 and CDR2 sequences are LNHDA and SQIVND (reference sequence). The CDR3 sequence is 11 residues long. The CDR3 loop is CASSRNEKLFF. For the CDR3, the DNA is TGTGCCAGTAGCCGAAATGAAAAACTGTTTTTT.

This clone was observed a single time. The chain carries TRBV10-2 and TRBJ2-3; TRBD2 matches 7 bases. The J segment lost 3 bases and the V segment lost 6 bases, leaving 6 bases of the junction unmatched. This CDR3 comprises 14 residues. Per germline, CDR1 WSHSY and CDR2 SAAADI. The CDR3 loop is CASRPGGGTDTQYF. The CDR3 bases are TGCGCCAGCAGACCCGGGGGAGGGACAGATACGCAGTATTTT.

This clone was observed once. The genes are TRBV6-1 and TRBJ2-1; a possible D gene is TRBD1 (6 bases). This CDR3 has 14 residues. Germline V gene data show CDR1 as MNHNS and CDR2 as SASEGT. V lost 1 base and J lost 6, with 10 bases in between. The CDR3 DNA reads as TGTGCCAGCAGTGAAGGGGAAGGGGGCAATGAGCAGTTCTTC. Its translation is CASSEGEGGNEQFF.

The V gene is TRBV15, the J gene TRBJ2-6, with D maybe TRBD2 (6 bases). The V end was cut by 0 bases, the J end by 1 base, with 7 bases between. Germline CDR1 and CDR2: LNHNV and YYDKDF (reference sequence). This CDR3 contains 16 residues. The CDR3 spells CATSRDRGSGANVLTF. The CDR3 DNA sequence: TGTGCCACCAGCAGAGATCGGGGGTCTGGGGCCAACGTCCTGACTTTC.

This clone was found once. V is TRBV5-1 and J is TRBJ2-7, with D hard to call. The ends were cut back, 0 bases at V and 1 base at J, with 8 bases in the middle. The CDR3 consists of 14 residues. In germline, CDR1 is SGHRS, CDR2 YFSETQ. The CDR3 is CASSLGSLSYEQYF. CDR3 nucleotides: TGCGCCAGCAGCTTGGGCTCGTTATCCTACGAGCAGTACTTC.

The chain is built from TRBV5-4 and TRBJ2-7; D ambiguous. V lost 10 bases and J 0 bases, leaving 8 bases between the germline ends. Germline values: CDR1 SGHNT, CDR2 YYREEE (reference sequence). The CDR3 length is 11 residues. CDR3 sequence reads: CAWRSSYEQYF. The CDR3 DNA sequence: TGTGCCTGGAGAAGCTCCTACGAGCAGTACTTC.

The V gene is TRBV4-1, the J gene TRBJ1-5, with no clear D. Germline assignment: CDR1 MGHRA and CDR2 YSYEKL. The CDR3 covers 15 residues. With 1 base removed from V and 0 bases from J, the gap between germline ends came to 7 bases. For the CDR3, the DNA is TGCGCCAGCAGCCAAGGAGCAGCTAGCAATCAGCCCCAGCATTTT. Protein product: CASSQGAASNQPQHF.

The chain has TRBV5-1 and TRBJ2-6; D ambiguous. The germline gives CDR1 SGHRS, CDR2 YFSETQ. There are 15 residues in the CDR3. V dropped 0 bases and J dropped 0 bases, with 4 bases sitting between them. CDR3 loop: CASSLVVSGANVLTF. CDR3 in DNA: TGCGCCAGCAGCTTGGTTGTCTCTGGGGCCAACGTCCTGACTTTC.

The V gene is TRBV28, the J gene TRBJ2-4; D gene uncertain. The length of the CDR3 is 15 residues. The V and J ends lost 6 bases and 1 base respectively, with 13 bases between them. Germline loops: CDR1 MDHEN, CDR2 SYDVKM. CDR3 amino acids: CASSSPRFAKNIQYF. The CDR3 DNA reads TGTGCCAGCAGCAGCCCCCGGTTTGCCAAAAACATTCAGTACTTC.

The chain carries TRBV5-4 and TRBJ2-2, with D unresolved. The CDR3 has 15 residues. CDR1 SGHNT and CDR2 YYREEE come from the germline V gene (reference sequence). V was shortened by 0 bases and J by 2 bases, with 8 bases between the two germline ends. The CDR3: CASSLDLQNTGELFF. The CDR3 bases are TGTGCCAGCAGCTTGGATCTCCAAAACACCGGGGAGCTGTTTTTT.

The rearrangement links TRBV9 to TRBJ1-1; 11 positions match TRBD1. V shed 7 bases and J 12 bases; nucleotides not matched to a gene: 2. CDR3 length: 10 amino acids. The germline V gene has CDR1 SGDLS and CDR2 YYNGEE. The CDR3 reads CASGDRGTFF. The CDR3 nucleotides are TGTGCCAGCGGGGACAGGGGGACTTTCTTT.

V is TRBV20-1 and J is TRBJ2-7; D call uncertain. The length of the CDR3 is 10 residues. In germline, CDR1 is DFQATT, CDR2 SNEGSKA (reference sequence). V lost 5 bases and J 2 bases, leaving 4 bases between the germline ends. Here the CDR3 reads CSAAAYEQYF. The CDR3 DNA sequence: TGCAGTGCTGCTGCCTACGAGCAGTACTTC.

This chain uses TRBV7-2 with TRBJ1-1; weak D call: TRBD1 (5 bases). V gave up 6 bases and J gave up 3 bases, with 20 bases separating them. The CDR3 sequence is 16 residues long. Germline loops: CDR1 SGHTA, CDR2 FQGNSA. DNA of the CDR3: TGTGCCAGCAGGGGAGGGACTTACCGAGGGGACACTGAAGCTTTCTTT. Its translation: CASRGGTYRGDTEAFF.

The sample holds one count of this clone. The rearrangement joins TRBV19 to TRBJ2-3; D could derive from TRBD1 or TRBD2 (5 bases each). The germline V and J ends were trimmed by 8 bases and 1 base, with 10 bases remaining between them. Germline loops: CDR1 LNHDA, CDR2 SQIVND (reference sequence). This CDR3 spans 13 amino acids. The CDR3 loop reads CASGDHGTDTQYF. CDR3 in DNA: TGTGCCAGTGGGGACCACGGCACAGATACGCAGTATTTT.

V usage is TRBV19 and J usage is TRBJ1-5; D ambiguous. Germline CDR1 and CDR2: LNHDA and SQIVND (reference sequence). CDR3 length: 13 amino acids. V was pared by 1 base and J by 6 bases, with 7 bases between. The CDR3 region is CASSIGMGQPQHF. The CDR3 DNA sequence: TGTGCCAGTAGTATAGGCATGGGTCAGCCCCAGCATTTT. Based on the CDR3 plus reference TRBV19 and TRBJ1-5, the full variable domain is DGGITQSPKYLFRKEGQNVTLSCEQNLNHDAMYWYRQDPGQGLRLIYYSQIVNDFQKGDIAEGYSVSREKKESFPLTVTSAQKNPTAFYLCASSIGMGQPQHFGDGTRLSIL.

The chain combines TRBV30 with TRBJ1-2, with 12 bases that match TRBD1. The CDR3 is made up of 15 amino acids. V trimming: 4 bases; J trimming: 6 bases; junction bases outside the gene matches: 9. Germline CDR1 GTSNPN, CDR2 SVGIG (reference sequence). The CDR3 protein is CAWTTGTGGVNGYTF. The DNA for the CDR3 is TGTGCCTGGACGACAGGGACAGGGGGCGTAAATGGCTACACCTTC.

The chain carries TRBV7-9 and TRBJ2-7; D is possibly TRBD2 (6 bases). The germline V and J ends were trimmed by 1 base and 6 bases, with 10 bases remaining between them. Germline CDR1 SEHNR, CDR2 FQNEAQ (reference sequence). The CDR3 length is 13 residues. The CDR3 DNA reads TGTGCCAGCAGCTTAGGTTTGGGGGGCGAGCAGTACTTC. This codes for CASSLGLGGEQYF.